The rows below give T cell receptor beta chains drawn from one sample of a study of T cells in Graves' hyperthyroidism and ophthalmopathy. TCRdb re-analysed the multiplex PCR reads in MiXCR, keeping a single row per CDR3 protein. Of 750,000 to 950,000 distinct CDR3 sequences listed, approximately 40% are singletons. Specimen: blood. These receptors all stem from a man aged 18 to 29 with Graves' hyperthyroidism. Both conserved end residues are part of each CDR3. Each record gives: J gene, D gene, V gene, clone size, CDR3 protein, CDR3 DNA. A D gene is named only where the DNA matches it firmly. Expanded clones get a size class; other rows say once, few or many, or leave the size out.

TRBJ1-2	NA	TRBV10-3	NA	CAITNGGNGYGYTF	TGTGCCATCACCAACGGGGGGAATGGCTATGGCTACACCTTC
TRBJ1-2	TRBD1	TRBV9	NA	CASGMDRGARGGYTF	TGTGCCAGCGGAATGGACAGGGGCGCCAGGGGTGGCTACACCTTC
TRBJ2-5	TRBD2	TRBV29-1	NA	CSVGGEGINQPQYF	TGCAGCGTTGGAGGGGAGGGTATCAATCAGCCCCAGTACTTC
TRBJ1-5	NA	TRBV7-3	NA	CASSLGWGRGNQPQHF	TGTGCCAGCAGTTTAGGATGGGGCAGGGGCAATCAGCCCCAGCATTTT
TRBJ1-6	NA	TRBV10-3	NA	CAISDFPGGTPLHF	TGTGCCATCAGTGACTTCCCGGGGGGTACACCCCTCCACTTT
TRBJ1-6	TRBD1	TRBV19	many	CAIGQAGNSPLHF	TGTGCCATCGGACAGGCGGGCAATTCACCCCTCCACTTT
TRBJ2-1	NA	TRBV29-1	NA	CSVAQGDEQFF	TGCAGCGTTGCGCAGGGCGATGAGCAGTTCTTC
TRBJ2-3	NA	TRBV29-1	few	CSVTGRGGTDTQYF	TGCAGCGTGACTGGTCGGGGTGGCACAGATACGCAGTATTTT
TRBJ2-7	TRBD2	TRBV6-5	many	CASSSTSGRSYEQYF	TGTGCCAGCAGTTCGACTAGCGGGAGATCCTACGAGCAGTACTTC
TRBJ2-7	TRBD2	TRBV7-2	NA	CASSPGLAGMTYEQYF	TGTGCCAGCAGCCCGGGACTAGCGGGGATGACCTACGAGCAGTACTTC
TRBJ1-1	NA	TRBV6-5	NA	CATDGNTEAFF	TGTGCGACGGACGGGAACACTGAAGCTTTCTTT